Listed below are T cell receptor beta chains from one sample, sequenced in a study of T cell repertoires in cytomegalovirus infection. MiXCR, applied by TCRdb to the reads, yields one record per CDR3 protein. The table includes 510,000 or so distinct CDR3 sequences, about 30% detected once. The sample consisted of PBMCs. All receptors derive from a human donor in good health (CMV status not recorded). Some clones in this sample may be carry-over from other donors' samples. Both conserved end residues are part of each CDR3. Fields, in order: J gene, V gene, clone size, D gene, CDR3 DNA, CDR3 protein. A D gene is named only where the DNA matches it firmly. Clone size is stated in some rows and not others, as once, few, many or a class when expanded.

J: TRBJ2-2; V: TRBV7-6; size: many; D: -; DNA: TGTGCCAGCACCCACACCGGGGAGCTGTTTTTT; CDR3: CASTHTGELFF
J: TRBJ1-2; V: TRBV12-3/TRBV12-4; size: few; D: -; DNA: TGTGCCAGCAGGGGGGCAGGACACGACAACTATGGCTACACCTTC; CDR3: CASRGAGHDNYGYTF
J: TRBJ2-1; V: TRBV6-5; size: -; D: TRBD2; DNA: TGTGCCAGCAGCTCGACTGGGAGGGGAGTGAATGAGCAGTTCTTC; CDR3: CASSSTGRGVNEQFF
J: TRBJ1-2; V: TRBV25-1; size: few; D: TRBD1; DNA: TGTGCCAGCAGTGACGGAGGGGGCGTTATTGGCTACACCTTC; CDR3: CASSDGGGVIGYTF
J: TRBJ1-1; V: TRBV6-6; size: -; D: -; DNA: TGTGCCAGCAGTTATGAGGAGTACACTGAAGCTTTCTTT; CDR3: CASSYEEYTEAFF
J: TRBJ2-5; V: TRBV5-4; size: many; D: TRBD1; DNA: TGTGCCAGCAGCTCGATTACCGGGACAGGGTTACAGACCCAGTACTTC; CDR3: CASSSITGTGLQTQYF
J: TRBJ2-3; V: TRBV3-1; size: -; D: -; DNA: TGTGCCAGCAGCCACGAAGGGACTACGCAGTATTTT; CDR3: CASSHEGTTQYF
J: TRBJ1-1; V: TRBV12-3/TRBV12-4; size: few; D: -; DNA: TGTGCCAGCAGTGTACACAGCCTGAACACTGAAGCTTTCTTT; CDR3: CASSVHSLNTEAFF
J: TRBJ2-1; V: TRBV7-2; size: many; D: TRBD2; DNA: TGTGCCAGCAGTTTAACTAGCGGGATTTACAATGAGCAGTTCTTC; CDR3: CASSLTSGIYNEQFF
J: TRBJ1-1; V: TRBV15; size: few; D: TRBD1; DNA: TGTGCCACCGCCAAGGGACAGGGCTACACTGAAGCTTTCTTT; CDR3: CATAKGQGYTEAFF
J: TRBJ2-6; V: TRBV11-2; size: -; D: TRBD1; DNA: TGTGCCAGCAGCTTGCAGGACAGGGTGACTTTC; CDR3: CASSLQDRVTF
J: TRBJ2-1; V: TRBV6-2/TRBV6-3; size: -; D: TRBD2; DNA: TGTGCCAGCAGATCCGGACTAGCGGGCCTCTACAATGAGCAGTTCTTC; CDR3: CASRSGLAGLYNEQFF
J: TRBJ2-5; V: TRBV4-1; size: -; D: TRBD1; DNA: TGCGCCAGCAGCCACAGAATTGGACAGGGTCATGAGACCCAGTACTTC; CDR3: CASSHRIGQGHETQYF
J: TRBJ1-1; V: TRBV7-2; size: few; D: -; DNA: TGTGCCAGCAGCCGGGAGGTGGGGGGGATCACTGAAGCTTTCTTT; CDR3: CASSREVGGITEAFF
J: TRBJ1-2; V: TRBV28; size: -; D: -; DNA: TGTGCCAGCAGTCCCGTCGGAGCGTACGGCTACACCTTC; CDR3: CASSPVGAYGYTF
J: TRBJ2-3; V: TRBV2; size: -; D: -; DNA: TGTGCCAGCAGTGGGGAGTCGGACACGCAGTATTTT; CDR3: CASSGESDTQYF